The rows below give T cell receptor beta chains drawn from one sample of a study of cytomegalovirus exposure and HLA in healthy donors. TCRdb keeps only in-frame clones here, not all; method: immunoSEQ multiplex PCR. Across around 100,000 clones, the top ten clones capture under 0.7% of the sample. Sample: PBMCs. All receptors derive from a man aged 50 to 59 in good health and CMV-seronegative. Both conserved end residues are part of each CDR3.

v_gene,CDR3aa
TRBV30,CAWTQDELAAETQYF
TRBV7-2,CASSLGGGSPEIQYF
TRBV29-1,CSVDRGEETEAFF
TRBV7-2,CASSLLDSFTEAFF
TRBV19,CASSIGRGETQYF
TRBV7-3,CASSLDRAYEQYF
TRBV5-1,CASRDRQEVDEQYF
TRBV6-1,CASRGQGGTEAFF
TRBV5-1,CASTHDRDMNTEAFF
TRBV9,CASSARGMVNEQFF
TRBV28,CASRLSGTSGKGVYNEQFF
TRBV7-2,CASSLAGRQVPWGYTF
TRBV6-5,CASRLSPGENTEAFF
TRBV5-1,CASSLGTGGNNQPQHF
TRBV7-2,CASSSRDRAGGYTF
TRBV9,CASSARLLNTGELFF
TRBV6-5,CASSYSYRSVYGYTF
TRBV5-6,CASSGGADSIYEQYF
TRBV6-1,CASSEFFGSKSGTEAFF
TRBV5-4,CASSRTGMNTEAFF
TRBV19,CASSNNRGSEAFF
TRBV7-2,CASSLAPGQLSSYEQYF
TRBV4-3,CASSQKYGQDNEQFF
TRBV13,CASSRSGGYEQYF
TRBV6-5,CASSYQNRGQGEKLFF
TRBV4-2,CASTSSQGVYEQYF
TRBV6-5,CASSYSRATNYGYTF
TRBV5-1,CASSLAPSAETQYF
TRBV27,CASSPGTENTGELFF
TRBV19,CASQQGGENTGELFF
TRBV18,CASSPDGRRQQETQYF
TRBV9,CASSATSGSVNEQFF
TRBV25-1,CASSEVEGGELFF
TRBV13,CASSPAGTGIHEQYF
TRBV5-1,CASSLDTSGSSEQYF
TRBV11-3,CASSPGTARNTIYF
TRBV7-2,CASRQVYYGYTF
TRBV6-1,CASIGLAGPYEQYF
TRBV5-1,CASSPPTVSGANVLTF
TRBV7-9,CASSQDSWGGELFF
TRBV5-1,CASSTTAKVHNEQFF
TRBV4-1,CASSQVARSKTEAFF
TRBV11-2,CASSFPNYGYTF
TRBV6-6,CASNTDRAGYTF
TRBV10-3,CAISVSGTGGLGSYEQYF
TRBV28,CASSWGQTTYEQYF
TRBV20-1,CSARGPEAFF
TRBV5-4,CASSIQGAGTEAFF
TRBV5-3,CARMAGINYGYTF
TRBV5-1,CASSLHVSQGVYEQYF
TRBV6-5,CASRGQGALGYTF
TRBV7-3,CASSSGGGEQYF
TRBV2,CASQGSNQPQHF